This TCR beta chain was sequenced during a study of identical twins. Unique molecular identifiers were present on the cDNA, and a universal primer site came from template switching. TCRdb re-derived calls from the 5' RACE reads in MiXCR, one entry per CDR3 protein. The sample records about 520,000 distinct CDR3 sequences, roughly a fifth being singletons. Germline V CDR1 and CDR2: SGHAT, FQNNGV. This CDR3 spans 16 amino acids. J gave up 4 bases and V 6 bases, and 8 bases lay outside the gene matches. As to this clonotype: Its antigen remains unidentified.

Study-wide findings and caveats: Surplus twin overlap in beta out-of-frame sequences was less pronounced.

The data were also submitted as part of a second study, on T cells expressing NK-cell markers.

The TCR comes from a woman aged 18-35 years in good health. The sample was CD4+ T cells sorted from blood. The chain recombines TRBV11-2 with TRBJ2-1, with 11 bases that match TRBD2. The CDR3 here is CASRYRTSGPYNEQFF. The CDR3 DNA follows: TGTGCCAGCAGATACCGGACTAGCGGGCCGTACAATGAGCAGTTCTTC.